Each of the 18 T cell receptor beta chains below was sequenced from the same sample in a study of a mutant IDH1 vaccine in newly diagnosed glioma. Time point: week 35, safety follow-up. What each vaccine dose contained was 300 ug of mutant IDH1 20-mer peptide, accompanied by topical imiquimod. TCRdb's copy holds only in-frame clones and misses some; the assay was immunoSEQ multiplex PCR. The table includes 40,000 to 55,000 clones, 70% to 80% detected once. Their target antigens are unknown. The source material was PBMCs, sampled from a glioma patient whose treatment included an IDH1 peptide vaccine. Receptors were obtained from a man in his forties with glioma.

The V gene is TRBV5-1, the J gene TRBJ2-7, with D unclear. Trimming stripped 0 bases from V and 0 bases from J, with 7 bases between. CDR3 length: 14 amino acids. The germline CDR1 and CDR2 sequences are SGHRS and YFSETQ. The CDR3 protein is CASSLAGFSYEQYF. DNA for the CDR3: TGCGCCAGCAGCTTGGCCGGTTTCTCCTACGAGCAGTACTTC.

The gene calls are TRBV18 and TRBJ2-7; maybe TRBD1 (5 bases). The CDR3 runs 12 residues. Germline lookup yields CDR1 KGHSH and CDR2 LQKENI. Trimming removed 3 bases at V and 3 bases at J, with 6 bases between. The CDR3 here is CASSPDSYEQYV. Written as DNA, the CDR3 is TGTGCCAGCTCACCCGACAGCTACGAGCAGTACGTC.

The chain joins TRBV7-8 to TRBJ2-1, with no clear D. Germline-derived CDR1 and CDR2 are SGHVS and FQNEAQ. The CDR3 length is 13 residues. V shed 5 bases and J shed 7 bases, with 12 bases lying between them. The CDR3 here is CASSLGDQNEQFF. The CDR3 nucleotides are TGTGCCAGCAGCCTAGGAGACCAGAATGAGCAGTTCTTC. Full variable domain (rest looked up from reference TRBV7-8 and TRBJ2-1): GAGVSQSPRYKVAKRGQDVALRCDPISGHVSLFWYQQALGQGPEFLTYFQNEAQLDKSGLPSDRFFAERPEGSVSTLKIQRTQQEDSAVYLCASSLGDQNEQFFGPGTRLTVL.

The V and J genes are TRBV25-1 and TRBJ2-1; D is possibly TRBD2 (6 bases). The V gene's germline CDR1 is MGHDK and CDR2 SYGVNS. V was clipped by 8 bases and J by 5 bases, with 19 bases between them. This CDR3 has 15 amino acids. Here the CDR3 DNA reads TGTGCCAGCGGCCGTTTGGGGACTGTTAACAATGAGCAGTTCTTC. It yields the protein CASGRLGTVNNEQFF. The full variable domain, completed using reference TRBV25-1 and TRBJ2-1, is EADIYQTPRYLVIGTGKKITLECSQTMGHDKMYWYQQDPGMELHLIHYSYGVNSTEKGDLSSESTVSRIRTEHFPLTLESARPSHTSQYLCASGRLGTVNNEQFFGPGTRLTVL.

The V call is TRBV18, the J call TRBJ1-1, with D perhaps TRBD1 (5 bases). Germline lookup yields CDR1 KGHSH and CDR2 LQKENI. The CDR3 has 14 amino acids. V was cut by 2 bases and J by 2 bases, with 9 bases left in between. CDR3 region: CASSPKGINTEAFF. The DNA of the CDR3 is TGTGCCAGCTCACCAAAGGGGATCAACACTGAAGCTTTCTTT.

The V gene is TRBV29-1, the J gene TRBJ2-7; perhaps TRBD1 as D (6 bases). The CDR3 covers 13 residues. The V and J ends lost 7 bases and 2 bases respectively, with 15 bases between them. Germline V CDR1 and CDR2: SQVTM, ANQGSEA. The CDR3 spells CSAYTGLTYEQYF. CDR3 sequence (DNA): TGCAGCGCCTATACAGGGCTCACCTACGAGCAGTACTTC.

The V gene is TRBV19, the J gene TRBJ1-2; TRBD1 matches 9 bases. CDR3 length equals 15 residues. The ends lost 9 bases at V and 5 bases at J; junction bases unmatched: 13. Germline V gene lookup returns CDR1 LNHDA and CDR2 SQIVND (reference sequence). The CDR3 DNA reads TGTGCCAGCCTGGACAGGGGATCCCGGAAATATGGCTACACCTTC. Its translation is CASLDRGSRKYGYTF.

The CDR3: CASSFRAGGEQFF. The CDR3 DNA sequence: TGTGCCAGTAGTTTCAGAGCGGGAGGTGAGCAGTTCTTC. The chain combines TRBV19 with TRBJ2-1, with 9 bases matching TRBD2. V shed 5 bases, J shed 9 bases, and the junction held 5 bases outside the gene matches. The V gene's germline CDR1 is LNHDA and CDR2 SQIVND (reference sequence). The CDR3 length is 13 residues. The full variable domain, its missing parts supplied by reference TRBV19 and TRBJ2-1, is DGGITQSPKYLFRKEGQNVTLSCEQNLNHDAMYWYRQDPGQGLRLIYYSQIVNDFQKGDIAEGYSVSREKKESFPLTVTSAQKNPTAFYLCASSFRAGGEQFFGPGTRLTVL.

This clone has a handful of counts. The V call is TRBV18, the J call TRBJ1-5; D call uncertain. V was pared by 6 bases and J by 2 bases, with 14 bases between. The CDR3 length is 15 residues. Germline V gene sequence: CDR1 KGHSH, CDR2 LQKENI. CDR3 nucleotide sequence: TGTGCCAGCTCCCAAACAGTATCGGGCAATCAGCCCCAGCATTTT. Translation gives CASSQTVSGNQPQHF.

The CDR3 sequence is CASSLSPLDRDYGYTF. CDR3 nucleotide sequence: TGTGCCAGCAGTTTATCCCCCCTGGACAGGGACTATGGCTACACCTTC. The rearrangement links TRBV27 to TRBJ1-2; 8 bases align to TRBD1. The CDR3 sequence is 16 residues long. Trimming cost V 0 bases and J 3 bases; bases outside gene matches: 6. Germline V gene sequence: CDR1 MNHEY, CDR2 SMNVEV (reference sequence).

The rearrangement links TRBV6-1 to TRBJ2-1; the match to TRBD2 covers 7 bases. With 6 bases clipped from V and 6 bases from J, the junction kept 11 bases outside the gene matches. Germline V gene data show CDR1 as MNHNS and CDR2 as SASEGT. The CDR3 is 15 residues long. CDR3 protein: CASRERTSWGNEQFF. CDR3 sequence (DNA): TGTGCCAGCAGGGAAAGGACTAGTTGGGGCAATGAGCAGTTCTTC.

Many counts were recorded for this clone. The chain is built from TRBV27 and TRBJ1-3; 8 bases match TRBD1. Germline CDR1 reads MNHEY; CDR2 reads SMNVEV (reference sequence). V dropped 6 bases and J dropped 0; count of bases not matched to a gene: 7. The CDR3 covers 16 residues. CDR3 in amino acids: CASSVGGQDSGNTIYF. The CDR3 bases are TGTGCCAGCAGCGTAGGGGGACAGGACTCTGGAAACACCATATATTTT.

The genes are TRBV7-9 and TRBJ2-3, with a weak D call TRBD2 (5 bases). From germline, CDR1 is SEHNR and CDR2 FQNEAQ (reference sequence). CDR3 size: 13 residues. V lost 4 bases, J lost 2 bases, and 7 bases lay in between. The CDR3 region has the DNA TGTGCCAGCAGCTCGGGAAACACAGATACGCAGTATTTT. The encoded protein is CASSSGNTDTQYF.

This chain joins TRBV12-5 and TRBJ2-2; perhaps TRBD1 as D (6 bases). From germline, CDR1 is LGHNT and CDR2 FRNRAP. With 6 bases removed from V and 0 bases from J, the gap between germline ends came to 8 bases. CDR3 size: 14 residues. CDR3 loop: CASGRDTNTGELFF. The DNA of the CDR3 is TGTGCTAGTGGACGGGACACGAACACCGGGGAGCTGTTTTTT. The full variable domain, rest sourced from reference TRBV12-5 and TRBJ2-2, is DARVTQTPRHKVTEMGQEVTMRCQPILGHNTVFWYRQTMMQGLELLAYFRNRAPLDDSGMPKDRFSAEMPDATLATLKIQPSEPRDSAVYFCASGRDTNTGELFFGEGSRLTVL.

This clone was recorded once. The chain uses TRBV30 and TRBJ2-2, with D uncertain. The V and J ends lost 0 bases and 6 bases respectively, with 8 bases between them. This CDR3 has 13 residues. CDR1 and CDR2 (germline): GTSNPN, SVGIG (reference sequence). CDR3 region: CAWSVIEAGELFF. The CDR3 DNA reads as TGTGCCTGGAGTGTAATCGAAGCCGGGGAGCTGTTTTTT.

The rearrangement uses TRBV11-2 and TRBJ2-7, with D perhaps matching TRBD2 (6 bases). V gave up 5 bases and J gave up 2 bases, with 16 bases separating them. The CDR3 length is 15 residues. CDR1 is SGHAT and CDR2 is FQNNGV in the germline V gene. The CDR3 DNA reads as TGTGCCAGCAGCCACCCGAGACTAGGGCCCTACGAGCAGTACGTC. Amino acid sequence: CASSHPRLGPYEQYV.

CDR3 nucleotides: TGTGCCAGCAGCGTAGGAGGAGGGGCCGGGGAGCTGTTTTTT. Translating gives CASSVGGGAGELFF. V gene TRBV9 combines with J gene TRBJ2-2, with TRBD2 as a possible D gene (6 bases). The germline V gene encodes CDR1 SGDLS and CDR2 YYNGEE. The V and J ends lost 0 bases and 6 bases respectively, with 9 bases between them. The CDR3 is 14 residues long.

CDR3 DNA sequence: TGCGCCAGCAGTAGACAGGGGACCCCTTTCGAGCAGTACGTC. Translation: CASSRQGTPFEQYV. The chain employs TRBV23-1 and TRBJ2-7, with TRBD1 matching 8 bases. TRBV23-1 is sorted into the ORF group, with uncertain function. Trimming removed 5 bases from V and 6 bases from J; junction bases left unmatched: 9. The CDR3 has 14 amino acids.